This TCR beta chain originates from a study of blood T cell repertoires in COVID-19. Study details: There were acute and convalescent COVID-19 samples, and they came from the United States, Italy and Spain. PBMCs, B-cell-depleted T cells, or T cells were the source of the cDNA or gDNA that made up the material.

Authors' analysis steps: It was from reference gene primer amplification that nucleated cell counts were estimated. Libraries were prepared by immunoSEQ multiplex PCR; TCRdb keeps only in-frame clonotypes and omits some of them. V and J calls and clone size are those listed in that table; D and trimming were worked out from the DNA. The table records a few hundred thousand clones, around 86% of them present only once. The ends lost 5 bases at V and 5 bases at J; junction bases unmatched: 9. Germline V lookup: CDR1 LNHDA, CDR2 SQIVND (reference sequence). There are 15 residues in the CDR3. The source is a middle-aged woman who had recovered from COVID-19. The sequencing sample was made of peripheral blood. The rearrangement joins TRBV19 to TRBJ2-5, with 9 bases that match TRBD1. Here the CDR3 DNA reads TGTGCCAGTAGTGAACCGGGACAGGGCCTGGAGACCCAGTACTTC. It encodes CASSEPGQGLETQYF.